The source of this TCR beta chain is a study of blood T cells in healthy people across ages. Study information: Template switching recovered approximately one barcoded beta molecule for every two T cells.

Study-level findings and limits: PBMC samples, being unsorted, prevented any conclusive comparison of naive and antigen-experienced cells.

CDR1 and CDR2 (germline): SGDLS, YYNGEE. The junction had 6 bases not matched to a gene; V was cut back by 0 bases and J by 2 bases. This CDR3 is 16 amino acids long. This clonotype was observed a handful of times. What it binds is unknown. Total RNA was extracted at no less than 6 micrograms per sample. Through a sample-barcoded 5' primer and a J-beta primer mix, a second PCR was run for roughly 6 to 11 cycles. TCRdb processed the 5' RACE reads anew with MiXCR; each CDR3 protein has one entry. The repertoire holds about 570,000 distinct CDR3 sequences, approximately 30% seen once, with about a fifth in the top ten.

The TCR originated in a woman aged 70 to 79 in good health. This rearrangement joins TRBV9 to TRBJ2-3; TRBD2 matches 7 bases. Input material: blood. The CDR3 sequence: CASSVDNGGTTDTQYF. CDR3 nucleotide sequence: TGTGCCAGCAGCGTAGACAACGGGGGGACCACAGATACGCAGTATTTT.